This TCR beta chain was obtained from a study of CD8+ T cells in alopecia areata. The CDR3 length is 15 residues. The ends were cut back, 2 bases at V and 0 bases at J, with 13 bases in the middle. Germline loops: CDR1 GTSNPN, CDR2 SVGIG (reference sequence). Following RNA extraction, reverse transcription yielded cDNA that acted as the sequencing template. Sequenced by immunoSEQ multiplex PCR; TCRdb stores in-frame clones only, minus some. The data hold 190,000 or so clones, with 58% observed a single time. Treatment: oral pan-JAK inhibitor, 5-10 mg twice daily. The TCR was taken from a human donor with alopecia areata. V gene TRBV30 combines with J gene TRBJ1-1; D ambiguous. The sequencing here drew on CD4+ T cells sorted from blood, taken at week 24, from a patient treated with tofacitinib. The CDR3 here is CAWSQLGAMNTEAFF. The CDR3 DNA sequence: TGTGCCTGGAGTCAGTTAGGAGCTATGAACACTGAAGCTTTCTTT.